The 13 T cell receptor beta chains reported below all come from one sample, sequenced in a study of blood T cell repertoires in COVID-19. Here immunoSEQ multiplex PCR was the method, and the copy in TCRdb shows in-frame clones only, minus some. The table records around 300,000 clones, 65% to 85% of them present only once. Sequencing was done on a sample of peripheral blood. Every receptor here comes from a man younger than 40 with active or convalescent COVID-19.

The chain joins TRBV3-1 (or the pseudogene TRBV3-2) to TRBJ1-3; 8 bases match TRBD1. The CDR3 totals 14 residues. Germline CDR1 reads LGHDT; CDR2 reads YNNKEL (reference sequence). V was pared by 3 bases and J by 6 bases, with 4 bases of the junction left unmatched. CDR3 nucleotide sequence: TGTGCCAGCAGCCATAGACAGGGGTCAAACACCATATATTTT. It codes for CASSHRQGSNTIYF.

This clone was recorded only once. The chain combines TRBV9 with TRBJ2-6, with a tentative D call TRBD1 (6 bases). CDR1 SGDLS and CDR2 YYNGEE come from the germline V gene. Trimming pared 0 bases from V and 3 bases from J, leaving 7 bases between. CDR3 size: 15 residues. The CDR3 loop is CASSVGGRGANVLTF. CDR3 bases: TGTGCCAGCAGCGTAGGGGGGCGTGGGGCCAACGTCCTGACTTTC. The full variable domain, with the rest looked up from reference TRBV9 and TRBJ2-6, is DSGVTQTPKHLITATGQRVTLRCSPRSGDLSVYWYQQSLDQGLQFLIQYYNGEERAKGNILERFSAQQFPDLHSELNLSSLELGDSALYFCASSVGGRGANVLTFGAGSRLTVL.

The chain links TRBV5-5 to TRBJ1-4, with 12 bases identical to TRBD1. Germline V gene data show CDR1 as SGHKS and CDR2 as YYEKEE (reference sequence). V dropped 4 bases and J dropped 7; count of bases not matched to a gene: 2. The CDR3 covers 14 residues. The DNA for the CDR3 is TGTGCCAGCAGCCCGGGACAGGGGGCTGAAAAACTGTTTTTT. As protein: CASSPGQGAEKLFF.

This clone was recorded a few times. One end of the junction fails to match germline, which may point to a read error. The V and J genes are TRBV7-9 and TRBJ2-7; 10 positions match TRBD1. The length of the CDR3 is 12 residues. The germline V gene has CDR1 SEHNR and CDR2 FQNEAQ (reference sequence). The CDR3 is CASSQRSGTGEF. For the CDR3, the DNA is TGTGCCAGCAGCCAGCGCTCCGGGACAGGGGAGTTC. Filled out from reference TRBV7-9 and TRBJ2-7, the complete variable domain reads DTGVSQNPRHKITKRGQNVTFRCDPISEHNRLYWYRQTLGQGPEFLTYFQNEAQLEKSRLLSDRFSAERPKGSFSTLEIQRTEQGDSAMYLCASSQRSGTGEFGPGTRLTVT.

The sample holds one count of this clone. The J gene is TRBJ2-7, the V gene TRBV5-5, with 9 positions matching TRBD1. The CDR3 is 15 residues long. Germline V gives CDR1 SGHKS, CDR2 YYEKEE (reference sequence). V shed 1 base and J 5 bases; nucleotides not matched to a gene: 7. CDR3 region: CASSLYRTGEHEQYF. CDR3 in DNA: TGTGCCAGCAGCTTGTATAGGACAGGGGAGCACGAGCAGTACTTC.

V and J are TRBV5-4 and TRBJ1-1; D is unresolved. The germline V gene encodes CDR1 SGHNT and CDR2 YYREEE (reference sequence). The length of the CDR3 is 14 residues. V was cut by 5 bases and J by 3 bases, with 14 bases left in between. CDR3 sequence (DNA): TGTGCCAGCAGGGTTTACTCCGGGGACACTGAAGCTTTCTTT. Residues: CASRVYSGDTEAFF.

This sequence joins TRBV30 and TRBJ2-1, with D maybe TRBD1 (6 bases). Germline CDR1 GTSNPN, CDR2 SVGIG (reference sequence). V gave up 1 base and J gave up 6 bases, with 10 bases separating them. The CDR3 length is 13 residues. CDR3 in amino acids: CAWSGGPVNEQFF. Here the CDR3 DNA reads TGTGCCTGGAGTGGGGGGCCCGTCAATGAGCAGTTCTTC.

This CDR3 is CASSRSQGGIEAFF. Here the CDR3 DNA reads TGTGCCAGCAGTCGCTCCCAGGGAGGAATTGAAGCTTTCTTT. J is TRBJ1-1 and V is TRBV7-2; the D gene is possibly TRBD1 (5 bases). This CDR3 contains 14 residues. CDR1 SGHTA and CDR2 FQGNSA come from the germline V gene. Trimming took off 6 bases at V and 7 bases at J, with 18 bases between the two ends.

The gene calls are TRBV7-2 and TRBJ2-3; 10 bases align to TRBD2. The CDR3 spans 18 residues. CDR1 SGHTA and CDR2 FQGNSA come from the germline V gene. V shed 1 base and J 0 bases; nucleotides not matched to a gene: 7. The DNA of the CDR3 is TGTGCCAGCAGCTTAGGGCTAGCGGGGGCCTCTAGCACAGATACGCAGTATTTT. Translating it yields CASSLGLAGASSTDTQYF.

This clone was counted a single time. The rearrangement joins TRBV11-2 to TRBJ2-7; D gene unclear. Trimming cost V 5 bases and J 4 bases, with 3 bases left between them. Germline V gives CDR1 SGHAT, CDR2 FQNNGV. The CDR3 loop spans 10 amino acids. The CDR3 nucleotides read TGTGCCAGCAGCCATTACGAGCAGTACTTC. This translates into CASSHYEQYF.

Many counts were recorded for this clone. The V and J genes are TRBV19 and TRBJ1-2, with 10 bases fitting TRBD1. Germline trimming cut 9 bases from V and 4 bases from J; bases unmatched to any gene: 11. CDR3 size: 15 residues. Germline V gene data show CDR1 as LNHDA and CDR2 as SQIVND (reference sequence). CDR3 DNA sequence: TGTGCCAGCGCGGAGGGACAGGGGTCCCCCTATGGCTACACCTTC. Translation: CASAEGQGSPYGYTF.

This chain uses TRBV28 with TRBJ2-1, with 7 bases lining up with TRBD2. The CDR3 totals 14 residues. CDR1 and CDR2 (germline): MDHEN, SYDVKM. V shed 5 bases, J shed 10 bases, and the junction held 11 bases outside the gene matches. In DNA, the CDR3 is TGTGCCAGCAGTCTTAGCGGGCCTTTTGAAGAGCAGTTCTTC. Its translation: CASSLSGPFEEQFF.

V usage is TRBV3-1 (or the pseudogene TRBV3-2) and J usage is TRBJ2-3, with 9 positions matching TRBD2. Germline CDR1 LGHDT, CDR2 YNNKEL (reference sequence). V was clipped by 3 bases and J by 4 bases; unmatched bases: 11. The CDR3 sequence is 17 residues long. The CDR3 nucleotides are TGTGCCAGCAGCCAGGCATGGACTAGCGTGGGCGCAGATACGCAGTATTTT. Translated: CASSQAWTSVGADTQYF.